This entry is about one TCR beta chain. Its target is not known. Here immunoSEQ multiplex PCR was the method, and the copy in TCRdb shows in-frame clones only, minus some. The sample comprises 35,000 to 40,000 clones, 83% of which are singletons, and 3.5% rests with the top ten. This sample is drawn from a study of graft-versus-host responses after intestinal transplantation. Study outcomes and limitations: In patients with graft-donor T cell macrochimerism, allograft graft-versus-host to host-versus-graft clonal ratios were high.

Germline CDR1 and CDR2: SGHRS and YFSETQ. This CDR3 contains 15 residues. V was clipped by 4 bases and J by 5 bases, with 18 bases between them. This TCR was recovered from a human patient who received an intestinal transplant, so some T cells may come from the graft donor. The V gene is TRBV5-1, the J gene TRBJ2-5; unclear D gene. Sequenced material: PBMCs, taken 1070 days after transplant. The CDR3 DNA follows: TGCGCCAGCAGCCAACCCGACCCCCAGGCGGAGACCCAGTACTTC. It translates to CASSQPDPQAETQYF.